This is a list of T cell receptor beta chains from one sample in a study of T-cell reconstitution after alpha-beta-depleted transplantation in children. TCRdb redid the calling of the PCR reads with MiXCR, one entry per CDR3 protein. Here the sample spans 450,000 to 600,000 distinct CDR3 sequences, around 17% being singletons. The sample consisted of PBMCs from the stem cell graft donor, taken from the stem cell graft. The origin of the receptors is a human donor who donated a stem cell graft to a child with acute lymphoblastic leukemia. Both conserved end residues are part of each CDR3. The order of the fields is CDR3 length, J gene, clone size, D gene, V gene, CDR3 protein, CDR3 DNA. A D gene is named only where the DNA matches it firmly. Where a row states a size, it is once, few, many or the class of an expanded clone; other rows omit it.

17 | TRBJ1-1 | . | TRBD1 | TRBV18 | CASSLVGTGALNTEAFF | TGTGCCAGCTCACTAGTTGGGACAGGGGCCCTAAACACTGAAGCTTTCTTT
15 | TRBJ2-1 | few | . | TRBV7-3 | CASSLREGLYNEQFF | TGTGCCAGCAGCTTACGTGAGGGCCTCTACAATGAGCAGTTCTTC
14 | TRBJ1-1 | few | . | TRBV9 | CASSSVGGNTEAFF | TGTGCCAGCAGCTCGGTGGGAGGTAACACTGAAGCTTTCTTT
18 | TRBJ2-7 | few | . | TRBV4-2 | CASSQEVQGPHLVYEQYF | TGTGCCAGCAGCCAAGAGGTCCAGGGTCCCCATCTTGTCTACGAGCAGTACTTC
16 | TRBJ1-3 | . | . | TRBV20-1 | CSARAGLTGSGNTIYF | TGCAGTGCTAGGGCAGGCCTTACAGGTTCAGGAAACACCATATATTTT
13 | TRBJ2-7 | . | . | TRBV20-1 | CSASRSGSYEQYF | TGCAGTGCTTCTCGATCGGGATCCTACGAGCAGTACTTC
15 | TRBJ2-1 | . | TRBD2 | TRBV6-5 | CASSSTSGGDNEQFF | TGTGCCAGCAGTTCGACTAGCGGGGGAGACAATGAGCAGTTCTTC
15 | TRBJ2-7 | . | TRBD1 | TRBV14 | CASSHRTGVWSEQYF | TGTGCCAGCAGCCACAGAACAGGGGTATGGAGCGAGCAGTACTTC
14 | TRBJ1-1 | . | . | TRBV11-2 | CASSLVGLGTEAFF | TGTGCCAGCAGCTTAGTGGGGTTAGGGACTGAAGCTTTCTTT
13 | TRBJ2-5 | many | . | TRBV4-1 | CASSLGPAETQYF | TGCGCCAGCAGCCTCGGGCCCGCGGAGACCCAGTACTTC
11 | TRBJ2-1 | few | TRBD2 | TRBV5-1 | CASSKGGPLFF | TGCGCCAGCAGCAAGGGAGGGCCTCTGTTCTTC
13 | TRBJ2-2 | few | . | TRBV9 | CASSVGTTGELFF | TGTGCCAGCAGCGTAGGAACCACCGGGGAGCTGTTTTTT
16 | TRBJ2-3 | few | TRBD2 | TRBV27 | CASSSELAPISDTQYF | TGTGCCAGCAGTTCAGAACTAGCGCCGATTTCAGATACGCAGTATTTT
19 | TRBJ1-2 | . | TRBD1 | TRBV27 | CASSPLPRFKDRDYYGYTF | TGTGCCAGCAGTCCCCTACCACGGTTTAAGGACAGGGACTACTATGGCTACACCTTC
11 | TRBJ1-2 | . | . | TRBV24-1 | CATSGRDGYTF | TGTGCCACCAGTGGCAGGGATGGCTACACCTTC
16 | TRBJ2-5 | . | . | TRBV27 | CASSLSDLGGRETQYF | TGTGCCAGCAGTTTATCGGACCTGGGGGGCCGGGAGACCCAGTACTTC
15 | TRBJ1-6 | . | . | TRBV12-3/TRBV12-4 | CASSLRGARNSPLHF | TGTGCCAGCAGTTTAAGGGGGGCGAGGAATTCACCCCTCCACTTT
15 | TRBJ2-1 | . | TRBD2 | TRBV20-1 | CSASGGERSYNEQFF | TGCAGTGCTAGTGGGGGGGAGAGGTCCTACAATGAGCAGTTCTTC
14 | TRBJ1-5 | many | . | TRBV12-3/TRBV12-4 | CASSLLAEYQPQHF | TGTGCCAGCAGTTTATTGGCGGAGTATCAGCCCCAGCATTTT
16 | TRBJ2-5 | . | TRBD2 | TRBV11-3 | CASSLDSGGRLGTQYF | TGTGCCAGCAGCTTAGATTCTGGCGGGAGGCTCGGGACCCAGTACTTC
12 | TRBJ2-7 | few | . | TRBV10-3 | CAISGLSYEQYF | TGTGCCATCAGCGGACTCAGCTACGAGCAGTACTTC
16 | TRBJ1-1 | few | . | TRBV7-9 | CASSYPQTRADTEAFF | TGTGCCAGCAGCTACCCTCAGACAAGGGCGGACACTGAAGCTTTCTTT
13 | TRBJ2-3 | . | . | TRBV30 | CAWSKGRRDTQYF | TGTGCCTGGAGTAAAGGGCGAAGAGATACGCAGTATTTT
11 | TRBJ2-2 | few | . | TRBV29-1 | CSFTNTGELFF | TGCAGCTTCACGAACACCGGGGAGCTGTTTTTT
16 | TRBJ2-3 | few | . | TRBV11-2 | CAWQKPGSRGTDTQYF | TGTGCCTGGCAAAAACCCGGGAGCCGGGGCACAGATACGCAGTATTTT
18 | TRBJ1-5 | few | TRBD1 | TRBV6-5 | CASSYQPPGQAGNQPQHF | TGTGCCAGCAGTTATCAACCTCCGGGACAGGCGGGCAATCAGCCCCAGCATTTT
15 | TRBJ2-5 | . | . | TRBV27 | CASSSKADGQETQYF | TGTGCCAGCAGTTCGAAAGCAGACGGACAAGAGACCCAGTACTTC
17 | TRBJ1-6 | . | TRBD1 | TRBV7-8 | CASSLAHPGQDWPPLHF | TGTGCCAGCAGCTTAGCCCATCCGGGACAGGACTGGCCACCCCTCCACTTT
16 | TRBJ1-1 | . | . | TRBV5-6 | CASSLVYQGLNTEAFF | TGTGCCAGCAGCTTGGTATATCAGGGCCTGAACACTGAAGCTTTCTTT
18 | TRBJ2-1 | once | TRBD2 | TRBV20-1 | CSACEVPSAGGRYNEQFF | TGCAGTGCTTGCGAGGTCCCGTCGGCGGGAGGGCGATACAATGAGCAGTTCTTC
19 | TRBJ2-3 | . | TRBD2 | TRBV4-1 | CASSQETSGRGGGTDTQYF | TGCGCCAGCAGCCAAGAAACTAGCGGGAGGGGTGGAGGCACAGATACGCAGTATTTT
14 | TRBJ1-2 | few | . | TRBV20-1 | CSALSRDLNYGYTF | TGCAGTGCTTTATCCCGGGACCTTAACTATGGCTACACCTTC
13 | TRBJ2-2 | . | . | TRBV20-1 | CSALGGNTGELFF | TGCAGTGCTCTCGGAGGGAACACCGGGGAGCTGTTTTTT
15 | TRBJ2-3 | many | . | TRBV5-1 | CASSGGEASTDTQYF | TGCGCCAGCAGCGGTGGCGAGGCTAGCACAGATACGCAGTATTTT
14 | TRBJ1-1 | few | . | TRBV5-1 | CASSIQAMNTEAFF | TGCGCCAGCAGTATACAGGCAATGAACACTGAAGCTTTCTTT
16 | TRBJ2-3 | . | TRBD1 | TRBV7-3 | CASSPHGQGGTDTQYF | TGTGCCAGCAGCCCCCATGGACAGGGGGGCACAGATACGCAGTATTTT
17 | TRBJ2-2 | few | TRBD1 | TRBV6-2/TRBV6-3 | CASSYSSIGGATGELFF | TGTGCCAGCAGTTACTCATCGATAGGGGGCGCGACCGGGGAGCTGTTTTTT
15 | TRBJ1-2 | . | . | TRBV5-1 | CASSNRGVRNYGYTF | TGCGCCAGCAGCAACCGCGGGGTCCGGAACTATGGCTACACCTTC
13 | TRBJ2-1 | few | TRBD1 | TRBV24-1 | CATSEYRGHEQFF | TGTGCCACCAGTGAGTACAGGGGGCATGAGCAGTTCTTC
14 | TRBJ2-7 | few | . | TRBV20-1 | CSARGPGADYEQYF | TGCAGTGCCCGAGGGCCAGGGGCGGACTACGAGCAGTACTTC
14 | TRBJ2-7 | once | TRBD2 | TRBV20-1 | CSAREGGRLYEQYF | TGCAGTGCTAGAGAGGGCGGGAGGTTATACGAGCAGTACTTC
15 | TRBJ2-2 | few | . | TRBV5-1 | CASRTGQANTGELFF | TGCGCCAGCAGAACGGGACAAGCGAACACCGGGGAGCTGTTTTTT
13 | TRBJ2-7 | many | . | TRBV5-1 | CASSLVSSYEQYF | TGCGCCAGCAGCTTGGTTAGCTCCTACGAGCAGTACTTC
12 | TRBJ1-1 | few | . | TRBV27 | CASGYGNTEAFF | TGTGCCAGCGGCTACGGGAACACTGAAGCTTTCTTT
15 | TRBJ2-3 | few | . | TRBV7-2 | CASSLARASTDTQYF | TGTGCCAGCAGCTTAGCGCGCGCCAGCACAGATACGCAGTATTTT
15 | TRBJ2-7 | . | TRBD2 | TRBV27 | CASSLTREWNYEQYF | TGTGCCAGCAGTTTAACGCGGGAGTGGAACTACGAGCAGTACTTC
17 | TRBJ2-1 | few | . | TRBV4-2 | CASSPRHLTSSYNEQFF | TGTGCCAGCAGCCCCAGGCACCTCACCAGCTCCTACAATGAGCAGTTCTTC
14 | TRBJ1-1 | few | TRBD1 | TRBV10-3 | CAISDLAGGGEAFF | TGTGCCATCAGTGACCTTGCAGGGGGGGGTGAAGCTTTCTTT
14 | TRBJ1-1 | . | . | TRBV15 | CATSRDMWGAEAFF | TGTGCCACCAGCAGAGATATGTGGGGCGCTGAAGCTTTCTTT
17 | TRBJ2-1 | . | TRBD2 | TRBV9 | CASSVLGTSGRYNEQFF | TGTGCCAGCAGCGTATTAGGGACTAGCGGGAGATACAATGAGCAGTTCTTC
13 | TRBJ1-2 | few | . | TRBV12-5 | CASGDPYRDGYTF | TGTGCTAGTGGCGATCCTTACAGGGATGGCTACACCTTC
15 | TRBJ2-6 | . | . | TRBV3-1 | CASSQVGAGANVLTF | TGTGCCAGCAGCCAAGTTGGTGCCGGGGCCAACGTCCTGACTTTC
14 | TRBJ2-1 | . | TRBD1 | TRBV15 | CATSPGQGDNEQFF | TGTGCCACCAGTCCGGGACAGGGTGACAATGAGCAGTTCTTC
15 | TRBJ1-2 | . | TRBD1 | TRBV5-1 | CASSPQGAASYGYTF | TGCGCCAGCAGCCCACAGGGGGCCGCTAGCTATGGCTACACCTTC
15 | TRBJ1-5 | . | TRBD1 | TRBV4-2 | CASSQDQGVNQPQHF | TGTGCCAGCAGCCAGGACCAGGGGGTAAATCAGCCCCAGCATTTT
14 | TRBJ1-2 | few | . | TRBV20-1 | CSARGTRANYGYTF | TGCAGTGCTAGAGGGACCAGGGCTAACTATGGCTACACCTTC
16 | TRBJ2-1 | . | . | TRBV7-3 | CASSLSWAGVAGGQFF | TGTGCCAGCAGCTTAAGCTGGGCGGGAGTAGCAGGGGGGCAGTTCTTC
16 | TRBJ2-5 | . | TRBD2 | TRBV5-1 | CASSLFSGSRLETQYF | TGCGCCAGCAGCTTGTTTAGCGGGAGTCGATTGGAGACCCAGTACTTC
14 | TRBJ1-4 | . | . | TRBV7-9 | CASGDPKGDEKLFF | TGTGCCAGCGGAGATCCTAAAGGGGACGAAAAACTGTTTTTT
15 | TRBJ2-5 | few | TRBD1 | TRBV18 | CASSPSAQGWETQYF | TGTGCCAGCTCACCATCCGCACAGGGGTGGGAGACCCAGTACTTC